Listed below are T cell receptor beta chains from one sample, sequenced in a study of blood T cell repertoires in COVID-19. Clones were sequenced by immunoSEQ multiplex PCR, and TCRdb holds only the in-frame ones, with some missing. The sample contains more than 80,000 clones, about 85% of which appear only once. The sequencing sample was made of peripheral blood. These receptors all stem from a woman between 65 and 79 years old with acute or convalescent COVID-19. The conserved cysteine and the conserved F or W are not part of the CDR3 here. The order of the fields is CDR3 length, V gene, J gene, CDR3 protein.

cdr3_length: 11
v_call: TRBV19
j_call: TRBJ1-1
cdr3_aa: ASNRGGVTEAF

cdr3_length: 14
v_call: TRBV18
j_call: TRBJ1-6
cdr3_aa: ASSPGTGSLGSPLH

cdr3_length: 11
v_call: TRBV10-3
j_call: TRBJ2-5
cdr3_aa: AISGTGQETQY

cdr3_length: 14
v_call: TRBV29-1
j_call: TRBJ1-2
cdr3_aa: SVEMGTGGEDYGYT

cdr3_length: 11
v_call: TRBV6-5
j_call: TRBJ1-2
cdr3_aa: ASSPPGGYGYT

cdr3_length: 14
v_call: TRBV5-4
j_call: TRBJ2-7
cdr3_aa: ASSSIGDRRFYEQY

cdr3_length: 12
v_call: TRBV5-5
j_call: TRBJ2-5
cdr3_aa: ASSLAGGKETQY

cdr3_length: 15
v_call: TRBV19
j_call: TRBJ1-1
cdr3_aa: ASSRGTGSVSNTEAF

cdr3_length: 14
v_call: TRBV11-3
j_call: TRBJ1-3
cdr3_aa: ASSSLQGGSGNTIY

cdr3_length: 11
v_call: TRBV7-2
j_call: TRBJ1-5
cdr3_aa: ASSQARDRGQN

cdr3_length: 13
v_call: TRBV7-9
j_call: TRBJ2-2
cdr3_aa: ASSLISANTGELF

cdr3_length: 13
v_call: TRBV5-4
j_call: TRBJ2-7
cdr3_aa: ASSLGGTRSYEQY

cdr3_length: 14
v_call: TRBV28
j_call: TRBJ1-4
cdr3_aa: ASSLRLNRAVEKLF

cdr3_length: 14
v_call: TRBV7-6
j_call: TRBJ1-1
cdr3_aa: ASSSKAGGLNTEAF

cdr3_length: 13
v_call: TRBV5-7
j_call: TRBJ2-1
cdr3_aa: ASGPGTGGLNEQF

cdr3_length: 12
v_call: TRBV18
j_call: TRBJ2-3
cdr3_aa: ASSRGGDTDTQY

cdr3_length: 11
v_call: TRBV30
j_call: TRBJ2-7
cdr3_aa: AWSVERRGRVY

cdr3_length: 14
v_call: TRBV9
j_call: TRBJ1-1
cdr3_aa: ASSPPRRQGLNEAF

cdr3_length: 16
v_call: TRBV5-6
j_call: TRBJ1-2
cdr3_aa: ASSRPGDRDYLNYGYT

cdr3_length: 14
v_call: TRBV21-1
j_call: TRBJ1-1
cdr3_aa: ASSRKPIHRFSEAF

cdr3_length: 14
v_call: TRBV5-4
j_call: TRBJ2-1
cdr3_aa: ASSSQTSGGTNEQF

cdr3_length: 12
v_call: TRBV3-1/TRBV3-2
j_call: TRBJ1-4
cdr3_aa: ASSHHGLEEKLF

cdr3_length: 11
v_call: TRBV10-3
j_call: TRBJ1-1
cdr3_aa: AISGEFNSEAF

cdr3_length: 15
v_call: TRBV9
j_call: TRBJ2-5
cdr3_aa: ASSVTSGGTLQETQY

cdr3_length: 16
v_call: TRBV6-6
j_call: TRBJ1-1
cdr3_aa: ASSPKRPRGRGRTEAF

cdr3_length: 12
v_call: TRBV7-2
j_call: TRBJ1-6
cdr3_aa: ASSYRMRNSPLH

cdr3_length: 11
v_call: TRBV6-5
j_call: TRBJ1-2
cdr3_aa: ASIEGADYGYT

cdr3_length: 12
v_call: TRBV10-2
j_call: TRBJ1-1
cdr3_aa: ASTQQGQGTEAF

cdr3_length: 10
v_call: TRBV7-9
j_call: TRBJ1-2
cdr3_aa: ASSLESYGYT

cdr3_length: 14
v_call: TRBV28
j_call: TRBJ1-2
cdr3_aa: ASSSPGQGYYYGYT

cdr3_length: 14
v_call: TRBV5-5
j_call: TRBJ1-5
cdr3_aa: ASSGGDSGRNQPQH

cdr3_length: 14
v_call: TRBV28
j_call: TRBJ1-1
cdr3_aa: ASRSRGRTSNTEAF

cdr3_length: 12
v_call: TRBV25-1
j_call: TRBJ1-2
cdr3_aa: ASRRQEESYGYT

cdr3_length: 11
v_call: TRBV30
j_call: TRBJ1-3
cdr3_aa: AWSVKALNTIY

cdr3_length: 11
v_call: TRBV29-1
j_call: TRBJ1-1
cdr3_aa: SGEGLMNTEAF